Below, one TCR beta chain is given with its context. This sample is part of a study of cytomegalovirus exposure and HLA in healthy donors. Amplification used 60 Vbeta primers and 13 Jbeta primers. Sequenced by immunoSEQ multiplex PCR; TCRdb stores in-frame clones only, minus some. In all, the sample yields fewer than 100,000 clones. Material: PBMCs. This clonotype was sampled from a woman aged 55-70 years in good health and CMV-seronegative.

The chain's CDR3 is CASSSRDSDTQYF. The DNA of the CDR3 is TGTGCCAGCAGCTCCCGGGACTCAGATACGCAGTATTTT. This chain joins TRBV4-2 and TRBJ2-3, with D perhaps TRBD2 (6 bases). CDR3 length equals 13 residues. The V end was cut by 5 bases, the J end by 4 bases, with 10 bases between. Looked up from germline, CDR1 is LGHNA and CDR2 is YNFKEQ.